The 16 T cell receptor beta chains in this list originate from one sample, sequenced in a study of regulatory T cells in long-lasting Graves disease listed by TCRdb under 2021. The library was built by means of multiplex PCR. Data came from an Illumina HiSeq 4000. CDR3 regions were amplified by Arm-PCR with iRepertoire HTBI primers to construct TCR beta libraries. TCRdb reran the public reads through fastp at Q25 and MiXCR, keeping productive beta chains. Every CDR3 protein is listed once, alongside the most common genes and DNA of its rows. The sample data list about 240,000 distinct CDR3 sequences, and around 21% of these were observed just once. Approximately 14% of the sample goes to the ten largest clones. The sample's time point, from its label and the paper: newly diagnosed GD, antithyroid drugs for less than 3 months. For both TCR sequencing and RNA sequencing, RNA was extracted from PBMCs in TRIzol.

The sequences come from peripheral blood mononuclear cells (PBMCs), collected at new diagnosis, from a patient treated with antithyroid drugs. These receptors came from a female donor with Graves disease.

This clonotype was seen more than once but under ten times. This chain links TRBV28 with TRBJ1-2, with a weak D call TRBD1 (5 bases). This CDR3 has 13 residues. Trimming removed 3 bases from V and 8 bases from J, with 13 bases in between. Germline V gene data show CDR1 as MDHEN and CDR2 as SYDVKM. The CDR3 sequence is CASSLGGIGGYTF. CDR3 nucleotide sequence: TGTGCCAGCAGTTTGGGGGGTATTGGCGGCTACACCTTC.

The gene calls are TRBV28 and TRBJ2-5; D is undetermined. Deletions cut 5 bases from V and 0 bases from J, with 16 bases between. Germline V gives CDR1 MDHEN, CDR2 SYDVKM. This CDR3 region has 16 residues. CDR3 coding DNA: TGTGCCAGCAGTACCCCGACGTCAGACAACCAAGAGACCCAGTACTTC. It specifies CASSTPTSDNQETQYF.

This clonotype has at least ten counts. V and J are TRBV7-9 and TRBJ1-1; D might be TRBD1 (6 bases). V was clipped by 3 bases and J by 6 bases, with 14 bases between them. Germline V CDR1 and CDR2: SEHNR, FQNEAQ (reference sequence). This CDR3 has 14 residues. The CDR3 DNA reads as TGTGCCAGCAGCTTCGGGGCAGGGACACCTGAAGCTTTCTTT. It is translated as CASSFGAGTPEAFF. Full variable domain (missing parts from reference TRBV7-9 and TRBJ1-1): DTGVSQNPRHKITKRGQNVTFRCDPISEHNRLYWYRQTLGQGPEFLTYFQNEAQLEKSRLLSDRFSAERPKGSFSTLEIQRTEQGDSAMYLCASSFGAGTPEAFFGQGTRLTVV.

This clonotype was seen many times. The chain uses TRBV5-5 and TRBJ2-1; 8 bases line up with TRBD1. The V segment lost 3 bases and the J segment 8 bases; nucleotides outside the gene matches: 10. Per the germline V gene, CDR1 is SGHKS and CDR2 is YYEKEE (reference sequence). The CDR3 has 15 residues. The CDR3 sequence is CASSSGQGRPDEQFF. CDR3 sequence (DNA): TGTGCCAGCAGCTCAGGACAGGGCCGGCCAGATGAGCAGTTCTTC.

This clonotype was seen only once. V is TRBV3-1 and J is TRBJ1-2; D not certain. Trimming stripped 4 bases from V and 0 bases from J, with 18 bases between. The CDR3 length is 17 residues. Germline V gene sequence: CDR1 LGHDT, CDR2 YNNKEL (reference sequence). In DNA form, the CDR3 reads TGTGCCAGCAGCCTCACCCGCGGGTTCCTAGCTAACTATGGCTACACCTTC. Translated, it gives CASSLTRGFLANYGYTF.

This clonotype has at least ten counts. This chain links TRBV10-3 with TRBJ1-1, with 9 nucleotides matching TRBD1. Trimming cost V 6 bases and J 1 base; bases outside gene matches: 6. Germline CDR1 reads ENHRY; CDR2 reads SYGVKD. The CDR3 has 15 amino acids. CDR3 in amino acids: CAIRTGTGRNTEAFF. For the CDR3, the DNA is TGTGCCATCAGAACCGGGACAGGGCGGAACACTGAAGCTTTCTTT.

At least ten counts were recorded for this clonotype. The gene calls are TRBV5-6 and TRBJ2-4; no definite D call. This CDR3 spans 14 amino acids. Between the trimmed V and J ends, which lost 4 bases and 1 base, there was a span of 9 bases. Germline V lookup: CDR1 SGHDT, CDR2 YYEEEE. The CDR3 bases are TGTGCCAGCAGCCCTGGTGGGGCCAAAAACATTCAGTACTTC. Translated, it gives CASSPGGAKNIQYF.

Many counts were recorded for this clonotype. This chain connects TRBV5-1 to TRBJ2-7; D possibly corresponds to TRBD1 (5 bases). This CDR3 contains 13 residues. V dropped 0 bases and J dropped 4 bases, with 8 bases sitting between them. Germline-derived CDR1 and CDR2 are SGHRS and YFSETQ. The CDR3 is CASSLETGYEQYF. For the CDR3, the DNA is TGCGCCAGCAGCTTGGAAACAGGATACGAGCAGTACTTC.

This clonotype was detected only a few times. V usage is TRBV3-1 and J usage is TRBJ2-5; possibly TRBD2 for D (5 bases). The V gene's germline CDR1 is LGHDT and CDR2 YNNKEL (reference sequence). The V end was cut by 4 bases, the J end by 6 bases, with 15 bases between. This CDR3 has 14 residues. CDR3 protein: CASSLSSGGQTQYF. CDR3 nucleotides: TGTGCCAGCAGCCTCTCCTCGGGCGGGCAGACCCAGTACTTC.

With respect to this clonotype: The junction differs from germline at one of its ends, possibly a read error. V is TRBV7-3 and J is TRBJ2-5; no definite D call. Germline lookup yields CDR1 SGHTA and CDR2 FQGTGA. This CDR3 region has 15 residues. The CDR3 DNA reads TGTTCCAGCAGCTTAACCACAGTGAGAGGCGAGACCCAGTACTTC. It codes for CSSSLTTVRGETQYF.

The chain combines TRBV19 with TRBJ1-6; the D gene is possibly TRBD1 (5 bases). This CDR3 has 13 residues. The germline V and J ends were trimmed by 9 bases and 7 bases, with 13 bases remaining between them. Germline-derived CDR1 and CDR2 are LNHDA and SQIVND (reference sequence). The CDR3 DNA follows: TGTGCCAGCGCCCGGGACTCAAATTCACCCCTCCACTTT. This encodes CASARDSNSPLHF.

On this clonotype: This may stem from a read error, because a much larger clone lies one nucleotide away. This sequence joins TRBV20-1 and TRBJ2-1, with D uncertain. The germline gives CDR1 DFQATT, CDR2 SNEGSKA (reference sequence). The CDR3 runs to 12 residues. CDR3 residues: CSAARRGNEQLF. The CDR3 DNA reads TGCAGTGCCGCGCGGCGTGGGAATGAGCAGCTCTTC.

This clonotype showed up many times. The rearrangement joins TRBV3-1 to TRBJ1-2, with a tentative D call TRBD1 (5 bases). This CDR3 contains 13 residues. The germline V and J ends were trimmed by 0 bases and 8 bases, with 10 bases remaining between them. Per germline, CDR1 LGHDT and CDR2 YNNKEL (reference sequence). This CDR3 is CASSQDGGRGYTF. The CDR3 DNA sequence: TGTGCCAGCAGCCAAGACGGGGGACGCGGCTACACCTTC.

This clonotype showed up just a few times. The rearrangement uses TRBV12-3 or TRBV12-4 and TRBJ1-4; possibly TRBD1 for D (6 bases). The V and J ends lost 6 bases and 8 bases respectively, with 16 bases between them. CDR3 length equals 14 residues. The CDR3 here is CASSVRGNVEKLFF. CDR3 nucleotides: TGTGCCAGCAGCGTTAGGGGGAACGTAGAAAAACTGTTTTTT.

Regarding this clonotype: The junction and the germline gene differ at one end; a read error may be behind it. The chain is built from TRBV2 and TRBJ2-1; D not certain. This CDR3 is built from 12 residues. Germline CDR1 SNHLY, CDR2 FYNNEI. CDR3 DNA sequence: TGTGCCAGCACCCCTGACTCCCCCCTGCAGTTTTTC. Translating gives CASTPDSPLQFF.

This clonotype was counted ten times or more. V and J are TRBV28 and TRBJ2-1; 7 nucleotides align to TRBD1. From germline, CDR1 is MDHEN and CDR2 SYDVKM. The trim removed 2 bases at V and 4 bases at J, leaving 2 bases unmatched. This CDR3 spans 14 amino acids. CDR3 sequence: CASSLGTAYNEQFF. The CDR3 bases are TGTGCCAGCAGTTTAGGGACAGCTTACAATGAGCAGTTCTTC.